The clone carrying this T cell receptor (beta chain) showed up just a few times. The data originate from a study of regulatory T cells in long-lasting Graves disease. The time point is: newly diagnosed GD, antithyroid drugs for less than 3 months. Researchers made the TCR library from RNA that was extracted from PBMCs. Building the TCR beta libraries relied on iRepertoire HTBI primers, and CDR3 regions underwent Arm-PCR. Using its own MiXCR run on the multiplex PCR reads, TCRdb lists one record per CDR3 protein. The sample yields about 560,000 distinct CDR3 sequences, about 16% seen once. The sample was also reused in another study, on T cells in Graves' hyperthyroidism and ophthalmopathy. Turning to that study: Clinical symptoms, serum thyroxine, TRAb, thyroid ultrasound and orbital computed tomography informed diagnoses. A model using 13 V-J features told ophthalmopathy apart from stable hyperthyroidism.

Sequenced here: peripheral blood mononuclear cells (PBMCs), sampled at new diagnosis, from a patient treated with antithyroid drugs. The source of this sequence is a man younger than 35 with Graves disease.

CDR3 nucleotide sequence: TGTGCCAGCAGCTTAAAACTAGCGGCACTCACCGGGGAGCTGTTTTTT. Translation gives CASSLKLAALTGELFF. The V gene is TRBV7-8, the J gene TRBJ2-2, with TRBD2 matching over 8 bases. With 2 bases clipped from V and 4 bases from J, the junction kept 6 bases outside the gene matches. This CDR3 comprises 16 residues. From germline, CDR1 is SGHVS and CDR2 FQNEAQ.